Shown below are 10 T cell receptor beta chains from a single sample sequenced in a study of T cell repertoires in cytomegalovirus infection. For these TCRs, the target antigens are not known. In TCRdb, the reads were re-called with MiXCR into one record per CDR3 protein. The sample lists 900,000 to 950,000 distinct CDR3 sequences, 31% occurring once. The sequenced sample was cultured CD8+ T cells from PBMCs, obtained from culture after CMV antigen stimulation. The receptors shown here come from a human donor in good health (CMV status not recorded). Some clones in this sample may be carry-over from other donors' samples.

This rearrangement joins TRBV12-3 or TRBV12-4 to TRBJ1-5, with D possibly being TRBD2 (6 bases). With the DNA end fitting TRBJ2-3 better, the J assignment may be wrong. The CDR3 consists of 18 residues. Written as DNA, the CDR3 is TGTGCCAGCAGTTTTGGGAGGACACTCCCTTTTAGCAATCAGCCCCAGTATTTT. This gives the protein CASSFGRTLPFSNQPQYF.

This clonotype was counted only a few times. V usage is TRBV6-6 and J usage is TRBJ2-1; 10 positions agree with TRBD2. The trim removed 4 bases at V and 2 bases at J, leaving 11 bases unmatched. Germline V gene lookup returns CDR1 MNHNY and CDR2 SVGAGI (reference sequence). The CDR3 length is 18 residues. This CDR3 is CASSLSNSGGPTYNEQFF. The CDR3 DNA reads as TGTGCCAGCAGTTTATCTAATAGCGGGGGGCCCACCTACAATGAGCAGTTCTTC.

The CDR3 DNA sequence: TGTGCCAGCAGCGCGACACCATTAGCCAAAAACATTCAGTACTTC. It codes for CASSATPLAKNIQYF. The chain carries TRBV7-9 and TRBJ2-4; D remains unclear. The CDR3 runs to 15 residues. Trimming took off 5 bases at V and 0 bases at J, with 11 bases between the two ends. CDR1 and CDR2 from the germline V gene are SEHNR and FQNEAQ (reference sequence).

The V call is TRBV28, the J call TRBJ2-3, with D perhaps TRBD1 (6 bases). Germline V gives CDR1 MDHEN, CDR2 SYDVKM. Trimming took off 3 bases at V and 1 base at J, with 17 bases between the two ends. The length of the CDR3 is 17 residues. DNA of the CDR3: TGTGCCAGCAGTTTCCCGACGTCAGGGGTTGGCACAGATACGCAGTATTTT. Amino acids: CASSFPTSGVGTDTQYF. Full variable domain (outside the CDR3, taken from reference TRBV28 and TRBJ2-3): DVKVTQSSRYLVKRTGEKVFLECVQDMDHENMFWYRQDPGLGLRLIYFSYDVKMKEKGDIPEGYSVSREKKERFSLILESASTNQTSMYLCASSFPTSGVGTDTQYFGPGTRLTVL.

This clonotype was picked up one time. A much larger clone sits a single nucleotide away, making a read error possible. Written as DNA, the CDR3 is TGTGCCAGCTCCCTCCCCTATTACAGGGTCGGGGAGCTGTTTTTT. Its protein is CASSLPYYRVGELFF. This rearrangement joins TRBV12-3 or TRBV12-4 to TRBJ2-2, with TRBD1 as a possible D gene (6 bases). The CDR3 is 15 residues long. Trimming shortened V by 8 bases and J by 7 bases, and 20 bases separated the two germline ends.

To note about this clonotype: This clone may be a read error of a much larger clone one base away. The chain joins TRBV7-8 to TRBJ2-1; D remains unclear. The CDR3 loop spans 15 amino acids. Germline assignment: CDR1 SGHVS and CDR2 FQNEAQ. V was shortened by 6 bases and J by 2 bases, with 14 bases between the two germline ends. The DNA of the CDR3 is TGTGCCAGCAGTCCGCCGGAACAGACCTACAATGAGCAGTTCTTC. Translating it yields CASSPPEQTYNEQFF.

Written as DNA, the CDR3 is TGCGCCAGCAGCCCGGGGTGGAGCTCTGGAAACACCATATATTTT. Protein: CASSPGWSSGNTIYF. V is TRBV4-1 and J is TRBJ1-3; D gene uncertain. Germline V lookup: CDR1 MGHRA, CDR2 YSYEKL. Trimming took off 4 bases at V and 0 bases at J, with 10 bases between the two ends. The length of the CDR3 is 15 residues.

The CDR3 region has the DNA TGTGCCAGCAGCTTAGCCGGACAGGGCGAAAAACTGTTTTTT. As protein: CASSLAGQGEKLFF. The rearrangement joins TRBV7-9 to TRBJ1-4, with 8 nucleotides matching TRBD1. V dropped 0 bases and J dropped 8; count of bases not matched to a gene: 2. The CDR3 extends over 14 amino acids. Germline V gene data show CDR1 as SEHNR and CDR2 as FQNEAQ (reference sequence).

This clonotype has a handful of counts. V and J are TRBV24-1 and TRBJ2-5, with 8 bases fitting TRBD1. There are 13 residues in the CDR3. Trimming cost V 5 bases and J 6 bases; bases outside gene matches: 4. CDR1 is KGHDR, CDR2 SFDVKD, per germline. The CDR3 region is CATSGGDRKTQYF. CDR3 coding DNA: TGTGCCACCAGTGGTGGGGACAGGAAGACCCAGTACTTC.

In the case of this clonotype: A junction end diverges from the germline sequence, so it may reflect a read error. The rearrangement joins TRBV7-3 to TRBJ2-1, with D possibly TRBD2 on 6 matching bases. The CDR3 covers 17 residues. Germline loops: CDR1 SGHTA, CDR2 FQGTGA. CDR3 residues: CASSLGGGAVSYDEQFF. The CDR3 nucleotides are TGTGCCAGCAGCTTAGGAGGCGGGGCAGTCTCCTACGATGAGCAGTTCTTC. Drawing the rest from reference TRBV7-3 and TRBJ2-1, the complete variable domain is GAGVSQTPSNKVTEKGKYVELRCDPISGHTALYWYRQSLGQGPEFLIYFQGTGAADDSGLPNDRFFAVRPEGSVSTLKIQRTERGDSAVYLCASSLGGGAVSYDEQFFGPGTRLTVL.